The next 5 T cell receptor beta chains were all read from a single sample in a study of cytomegalovirus exposure and HLA in healthy donors. 60 Vbeta and 13 Jbeta primers were used in PCR. Sequencing used immunoSEQ multiplex PCR; TCRdb keeps in-frame clones, though not all of them. The data show about 130,000 clones, roughly 82% seen once. Sequencing was carried out using PBMCs. Receptors were obtained from a boy between 5 and 17 years old in good health and CMV-seronegative.

The chain combines TRBV6-6 with TRBJ2-3, with TRBD1 as a possible D gene (5 bases). CDR1 and CDR2 from the germline V gene are MNHNY and SVGAGI (reference sequence). Trimming took off 8 bases at V and 1 base at J, with 16 bases between the two ends. The CDR3 totals 15 residues. This CDR3 is CASSPGQVGTDTQYF. CDR3 sequence (DNA): TGTGCCAGCTCCCCAGGGCAGGTGGGCACAGATACGCAGTATTTT.

The V gene is TRBV30, the J gene TRBJ1-5, with 9 bases aligning to TRBD1. This CDR3 comprises 15 residues. After removal of 3 bases from V and 3 bases from J, the junction contained 6 bases not matched to a gene. CDR1 GTSNPN and CDR2 SVGIG come from the germline V gene (reference sequence). This CDR3 reads CAWSGTGGTNQPQHF. CDR3 nucleotides: TGTGCCTGGAGCGGTACAGGGGGCACCAATCAGCCCCAGCATTTT.

V usage is TRBV30 and J usage is TRBJ1-5, with 8 bases lining up with TRBD1. The junction had 7 bases not matched to a gene; V was cut back by 0 bases and J by 9 bases. This CDR3 is 14 amino acids long. Germline CDR1 and CDR2: GTSNPN and SVGIG (reference sequence). This CDR3 reads CAWSVRQGATPQHF. The CDR3 bases are TGTGCCTGGAGTGTCAGGCAGGGGGCAACGCCCCAGCATTTT. Full variable domain (outside the CDR3, taken from reference TRBV30 and TRBJ1-5): SQTIHQWPATLVQPVGSPLSLECTVEGTSNPNLYWYRQAAGRGLQLLFYSVGIGQISSEVPQNLSASRPQDRQFILSSKKLLLSDSGFYLCAWSVRQGATPQHFGDGTRLSIL.

J is TRBJ1-1 and V is TRBV18; D gene ambiguous. CDR1 and CDR2 from the germline V gene are KGHSH and LQKENI. The V end was cut by 5 bases, the J end by 6 bases, with 10 bases between. The CDR3 runs 12 residues. CDR3 in DNA: TGTGCCAGCTCAGCGGCATCATCTGAAGCTTTCTTT. It is translated as CASSAASSEAFF.

The genes are TRBV27 and TRBJ2-1; D perhaps matches TRBD1 (5 bases). CDR1 and CDR2 (germline): MNHEY, SMNVEV (reference sequence). The V end lost 2 bases, the J end lost 5 bases, and 13 bases lay between the germline ends. CDR3 length: 15 amino acids. In DNA form, the CDR3 reads TGTGCCAGCAGTTTAAGTCTCGCAGGGAACAATGAGCAGTTCTTC. Translation: CASSLSLAGNNEQFF.